Below, one T cell receptor (beta chain) is given with its context. One end of the junction is discordant with germline, which a read error may explain. The data are from a study of PD-L1 blockade in urothelial cancer. About the research overall: About 90% of the roughly 29 patients were men who had bladder-origin urothelial cancer.

Libraries were prepared by immunoSEQ multiplex PCR; TCRdb keeps only in-frame clonotypes and omits some of them. The sample shows tens of thousands of clones, just over 90% of them seen only once. Specified time point: pretreatment peripheral blood. The sequence was obtained from a woman aged 60-75 years with urothelial cancer. The starting material was PBMCs, obtained around atezolizumab (anti-PD-L1) treatment.

The CDR3 nucleotides read TGCGCCAGCAGTGCAGGGGGCACCTACGGGCAGTACTTC. Translating gives CASSAGGTYGQYF. The chain uses TRBV5-1 and TRBJ2-7; 8 bases map to TRBD1. The CDR3 length is 13 residues. Per the germline V gene, CDR1 is SGHRS and CDR2 is YFSETQ. Full variable domain (remainder filled in from reference TRBV5-1 and TRBJ2-7): KAGVTQTPRYLIKTRGQQVTLSCSPISGHRSVSWYQQTPGQGLQFLFEYFSETQRNKGNFPGRFSGRQFSNSRSEMNVSTLELGDSALYLCASSAGGTYGQYFGPGTRLTVT.